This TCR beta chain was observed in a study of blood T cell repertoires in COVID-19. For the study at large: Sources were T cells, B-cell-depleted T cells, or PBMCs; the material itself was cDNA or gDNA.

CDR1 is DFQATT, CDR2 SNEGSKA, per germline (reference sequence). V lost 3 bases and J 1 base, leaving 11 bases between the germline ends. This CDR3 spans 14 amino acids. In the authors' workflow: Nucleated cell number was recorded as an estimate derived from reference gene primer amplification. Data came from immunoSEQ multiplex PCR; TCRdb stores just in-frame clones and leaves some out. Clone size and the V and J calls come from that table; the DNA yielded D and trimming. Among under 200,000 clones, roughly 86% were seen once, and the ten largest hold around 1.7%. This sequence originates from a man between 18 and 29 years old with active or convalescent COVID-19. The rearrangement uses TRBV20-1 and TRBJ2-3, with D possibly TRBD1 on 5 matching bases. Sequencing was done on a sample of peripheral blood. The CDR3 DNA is TGCAGTGCTAGTTTAGGGGCCCGCACAGATACGCAGTATTTT. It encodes CSASLGARTDTQYF.